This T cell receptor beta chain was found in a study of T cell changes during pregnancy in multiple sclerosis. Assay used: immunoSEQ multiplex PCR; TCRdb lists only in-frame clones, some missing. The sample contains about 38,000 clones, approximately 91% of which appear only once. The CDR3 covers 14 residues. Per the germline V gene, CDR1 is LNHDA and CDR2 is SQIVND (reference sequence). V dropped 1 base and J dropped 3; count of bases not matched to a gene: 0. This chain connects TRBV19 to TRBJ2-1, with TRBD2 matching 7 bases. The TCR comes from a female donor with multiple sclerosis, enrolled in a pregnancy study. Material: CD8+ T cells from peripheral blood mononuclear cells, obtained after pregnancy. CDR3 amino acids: CASSIGGSYNEQFF. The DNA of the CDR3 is TGTGCCAGTAGTATAGGCGGGAGCTACAATGAGCAGTTCTTC.